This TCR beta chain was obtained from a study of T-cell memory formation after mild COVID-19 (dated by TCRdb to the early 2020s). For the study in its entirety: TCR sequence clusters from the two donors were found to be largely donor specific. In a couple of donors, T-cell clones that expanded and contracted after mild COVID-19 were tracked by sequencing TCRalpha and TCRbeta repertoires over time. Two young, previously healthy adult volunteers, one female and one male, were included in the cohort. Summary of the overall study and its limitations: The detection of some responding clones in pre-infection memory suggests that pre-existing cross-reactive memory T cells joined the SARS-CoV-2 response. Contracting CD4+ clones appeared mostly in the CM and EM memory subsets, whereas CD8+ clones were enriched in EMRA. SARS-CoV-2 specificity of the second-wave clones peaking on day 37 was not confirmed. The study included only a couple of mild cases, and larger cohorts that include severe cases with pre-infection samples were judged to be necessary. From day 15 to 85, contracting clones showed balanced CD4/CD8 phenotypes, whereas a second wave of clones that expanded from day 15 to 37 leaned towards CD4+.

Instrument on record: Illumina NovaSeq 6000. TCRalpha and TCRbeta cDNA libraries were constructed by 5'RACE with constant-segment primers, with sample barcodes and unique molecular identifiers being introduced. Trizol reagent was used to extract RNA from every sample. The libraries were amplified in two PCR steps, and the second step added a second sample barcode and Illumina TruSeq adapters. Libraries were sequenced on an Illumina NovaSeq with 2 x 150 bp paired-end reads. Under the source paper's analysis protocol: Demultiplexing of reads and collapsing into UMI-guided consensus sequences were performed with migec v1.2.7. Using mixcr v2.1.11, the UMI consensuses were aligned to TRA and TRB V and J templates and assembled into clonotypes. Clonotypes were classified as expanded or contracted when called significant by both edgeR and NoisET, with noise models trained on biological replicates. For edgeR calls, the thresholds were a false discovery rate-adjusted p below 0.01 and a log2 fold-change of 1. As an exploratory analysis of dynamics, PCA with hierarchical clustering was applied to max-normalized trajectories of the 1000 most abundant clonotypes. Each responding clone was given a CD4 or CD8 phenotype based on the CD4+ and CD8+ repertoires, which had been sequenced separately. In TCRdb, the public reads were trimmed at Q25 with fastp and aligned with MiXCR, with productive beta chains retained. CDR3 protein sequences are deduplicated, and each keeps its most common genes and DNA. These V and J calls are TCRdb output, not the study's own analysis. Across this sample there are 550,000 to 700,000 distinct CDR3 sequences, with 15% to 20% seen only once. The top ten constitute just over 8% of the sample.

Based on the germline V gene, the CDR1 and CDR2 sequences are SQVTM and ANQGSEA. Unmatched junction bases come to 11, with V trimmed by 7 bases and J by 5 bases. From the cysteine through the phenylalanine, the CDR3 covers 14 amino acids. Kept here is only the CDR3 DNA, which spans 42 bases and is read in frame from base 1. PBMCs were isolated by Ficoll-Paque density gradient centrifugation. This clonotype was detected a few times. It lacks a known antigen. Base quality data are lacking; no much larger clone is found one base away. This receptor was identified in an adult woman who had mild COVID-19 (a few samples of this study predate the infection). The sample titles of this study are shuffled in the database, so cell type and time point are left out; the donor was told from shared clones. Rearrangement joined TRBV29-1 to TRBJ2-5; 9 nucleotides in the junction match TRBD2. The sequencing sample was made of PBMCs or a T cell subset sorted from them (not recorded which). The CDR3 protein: CSAPGLAGRETQYF. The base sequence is TGCAGCGCACCGGGACTAGCAGGAAGGGAGACCCAGTACTTC.